These 29 T cell receptor beta chains originate from one sample sequenced in a study of blood T cell repertoires in COVID-19. The table came from immunoSEQ multiplex PCR; TCRdb's copy has only in-frame clones and leaves some out. The sample shows about 270,000 clones, around 89% of them seen only once. Sequenced input: PBMCs or T cells enriched from blood (not recorded which). All receptors derive from a woman in her late teens or twenties who had recovered from COVID-19.

CDR3 DNA: TGTGCCAGCAGCGCATCTAGCGGGGCAGAGACCCAGTACTTC. Translation gives CASSASSGAETQYF. V is TRBV9 and J is TRBJ2-5; 9 bases are shared with TRBD2. J gave up 4 bases and V 3 bases, and 4 bases lay outside the gene matches. The CDR3 sequence is 14 residues long. Germline CDR1 is SGDLS and CDR2 is YYNGEE.

The rearrangement joins TRBV4-1 to TRBJ2-5; no clear D gene. Germline assignment: CDR1 MGHRA and CDR2 YSYEKL. This CDR3 is built from 13 residues. The V end was cut by 0 bases, the J end by 7 bases, with 9 bases between. CDR3 in DNA: TGCGCCAGCAGCCAAGATTTAGCCGCGACCCAGTACTTC. It encodes CASSQDLAATQYF.

This clone was counted between two and nine times. This chain connects TRBV28 to TRBJ1-2; 9 bases map to TRBD1. V trimming: 8 bases; J trimming: 4 bases; junction bases outside the gene matches: 11. The V gene's germline CDR1 is MDHEN and CDR2 SYDVKM. The CDR3 loop spans 15 amino acids. The CDR3 here is CASRKGQGSAYGYTF. For the CDR3, the DNA is TGTGCCAGCCGTAAGGGACAGGGTTCAGCCTATGGCTACACCTTC.

The chain links TRBV18 to TRBJ1-6, with D unresolved. Germline V gene data show CDR1 as KGHSH and CDR2 as LQKENI. Trimming cost V 1 base and J 8 bases, with 15 bases left between them. This CDR3 spans 16 amino acids. The CDR3 bases are TGTGCCAGCTCACCACTGCCCCCAAGAGAGCATTCACCCCTCCACTTT. Translated, it gives CASSPLPPREHSPLHF.

The genes are TRBV19 and TRBJ2-1; D not resolved. Per the germline V gene, CDR1 is LNHDA and CDR2 is SQIVND (reference sequence). V lost 5 bases to trimming and J lost 0 bases, with 11 bases between them. The CDR3 consists of 15 residues. The CDR3 is CASSPLTSSYNEQFF. The CDR3 DNA reads as TGTGCCAGTAGTCCACTAACGAGCTCCTACAATGAGCAGTTCTTC.

V gene TRBV5-1 combines with J gene TRBJ1-6; 7 bases fit TRBD1. CDR3 length: 15 amino acids. Germline V gene lookup returns CDR1 SGHRS and CDR2 YFSETQ. Trimming cost V 5 bases and J 7 bases; bases outside gene matches: 9. CDR3 sequence (DNA): TGCGCCAGCAGAGACCGGACAGGCGAAAATTCACCCCTCCACTTT. Its translation is CASRDRTGENSPLHF.

This sequence joins TRBV2 and TRBJ2-1; TRBD2 matches 8 bases. After removal of 7 bases from V and 6 bases from J, the junction contained 14 bases not matched to a gene. The CDR3 runs 16 residues. Germline loops: CDR1 SNHLY, CDR2 FYNNEI. In nucleotides, the CDR3 is TGTGCCAGCACTGATGGTCGGGGGGGCCTTACCAATGAGCAGTTCTTC. This codes for CASTDGRGGLTNEQFF.

This chain connects TRBV29-1 to TRBJ1-3; TRBD1 might be the D (6 bases). The CDR3 runs to 15 residues. Germline CDR1 reads SQVTM; CDR2 reads ANQGSEA. V shed 4 bases and J shed 0 bases, with 13 bases lying between them. The CDR3 DNA reads as TGCAGCGTTGTACCCACAGGGATCTCTGGAAACACCATATATTTT. Translated: CSVVPTGISGNTIYF.

The chain uses TRBV28 and TRBJ1-5, with TRBD1 as a possible D gene (6 bases). The CDR3 is 13 residues long. Per germline, CDR1 MDHEN and CDR2 SYDVKM. V dropped 7 bases and J dropped 0 bases, with 7 bases sitting between them. CDR3 loop: CASTRGSNQPQHF. The DNA of the CDR3 is TGTGCCAGCACCAGGGGTAGCAATCAGCCCCAGCATTTT.

The chain links TRBV6-4 to TRBJ2-7; a weak D match, TRBD2 (5 bases). Trimming removed 3 bases from V and 2 bases from J, with 11 bases in between. The CDR3 is 14 amino acids. Looked up from germline, CDR1 is MRHNA and CDR2 is SNTAGT. CDR3 in DNA: TGTGCCAGCAGTGAGGAACACGGGGCCTACGAGCAGTACTTC. This codes for CASSEEHGAYEQYF.

The V call is TRBV5-5, the J call TRBJ1-3; no reliable D call. In germline, CDR1 is SGHKS, CDR2 YYEKEE (reference sequence). This CDR3 has 15 residues. Trimming took off 0 bases at V and 3 bases at J, with 10 bases between the two ends. CDR3: CASSLAPRDGNTIYF. In nucleotides, the CDR3 is TGTGCCAGCAGCTTGGCCCCCCGGGATGGAAACACCATATATTTT.

The CDR3 loop reads CASSQMGQGAEAFF. CDR3 sequence (DNA): TGTGCCAGCAGCCAAATGGGTCAGGGCGCTGAAGCTTTCTTT. The chain has TRBV3-1 (or the pseudogene TRBV3-2) and TRBJ1-1; tentatively, D is TRBD1 (5 bases). CDR1 is LGHDT and CDR2 is YNNKEL in the germline V gene (reference sequence). V was pared by 2 bases and J by 6 bases, with 13 bases between. The CDR3 length is 14 residues.

The J gene is TRBJ2-7, the V gene TRBV2; TRBD2 agrees at 12 bases. The CDR3 has 15 amino acids. The germline CDR1 and CDR2 sequences are SNHLY and FYNNEI. V trimming: 1 base; J trimming: 2 bases; junction bases outside the gene matches: 0. CDR3 region: CASSEGLAGAYEQYF. CDR3 DNA sequence: TGTGCCAGCAGTGAAGGACTAGCGGGGGCCTACGAGCAGTACTTC.

This clone was observed once. In DNA form, the CDR3 reads TGTGCCAGCAGCACCGGGACAATTGAGCAGTTCTTC. Residues: CASSTGTIEQFF. The V gene is TRBV5-4, the J gene TRBJ2-1; tentatively, D is TRBD1 (6 bases). This CDR3 comprises 12 residues. The V end lost 4 bases, the J end lost 9 bases, and 11 bases lay between the germline ends. CDR1 is SGHNT, CDR2 YYREEE, per germline (reference sequence).

The chain employs TRBV7-6 and TRBJ1-5, with D unclear. This CDR3 comprises 15 residues. Germline lookup yields CDR1 SGHVS and CDR2 FNYEAQ. The ends were cut back, 3 bases at V and 4 bases at J, with 13 bases in the middle. In nucleotides, the CDR3 is TGTGCCAGCAGCTTTGGAACAGACGCAAATCAGCCCCAGCATTTT. This encodes CASSFGTDANQPQHF. The full variable domain, with the rest looked up from reference TRBV7-6 and TRBJ1-5, is GAGVSQSPRYKVTKRGQDVALRCDPISGHVSLYWYRQALGQGPEFLTYFNYEAQQDKSGLPNDRFSAERPEGSISTLTIQRTEQRDSAMYRCASSFGTDANQPQHFGDGTRLSIL.

This chain connects TRBV4-1 to TRBJ1-2; 9 bases agree with TRBD1. Unmatched junction bases numbered 16, after V lost 6 bases and J lost 8 bases. Germline CDR1 MGHRA, CDR2 YSYEKL. CDR3 length: 16 residues. CDR3 residues: CASRRGGEGTGNGYTF. The CDR3 DNA is TGCGCCAGCAGACGCGGAGGGGAGGGGACAGGGAACGGCTACACCTTC.

This rearrangement joins TRBV13 to TRBJ2-1, with 8 bases matching TRBD2. Trimming removed 0 bases from V and 12 bases from J; junction bases left unmatched: 10. Germline CDR1 and CDR2: PRHDT and FYEKMQ (reference sequence). The CDR3 loop spans 15 amino acids. CDR3 in DNA: TGTGCCAGCAGCTTAGGCGATAGCGGGGCCTCGGGGCAGTTCTTC. It specifies CASSLGDSGASGQFF.

V usage is TRBV25-1 and J usage is TRBJ1-3, with D unresolved. This CDR3 is 13 amino acids long. The germline V gene encodes CDR1 MGHDK and CDR2 SYGVNS. Deletions cut 4 bases from V and 4 bases from J, with 8 bases between. CDR3 in DNA: TGTGCCAGCAGTGCAACTGCCGGAAACACCATATATTTT. This translates into CASSATAGNTIYF.

This clone has a single count. V is TRBV5-6 and J is TRBJ1-2; D unclear. This CDR3 has 16 residues. Looked up from germline, CDR1 is SGHDT and CDR2 is YYEEEE. Trimming took off 0 bases at V and 8 bases at J, with 20 bases between the two ends. The CDR3 region is CASSLAELYIHQGYTF. DNA for the CDR3: TGTGCCAGCAGCTTGGCCGAATTGTACATTCATCAGGGCTACACCTTC.

The chain has TRBV28 and TRBJ2-7; TRBD2 might be the D (5 bases). The CDR3 loop spans 14 amino acids. CDR1 is MDHEN and CDR2 is SYDVKM in the germline V gene. V shed 5 bases and J shed 2 bases, with 13 bases lying between them. DNA for the CDR3: TGTGCCAGCAGTCAACCTGACGGGACCTACGAGCAGTACTTC. It specifies CASSQPDGTYEQYF.

This rearrangement joins TRBV7-8 to TRBJ1-2, with D uncertain. Per the germline V gene, CDR1 is SGHVS and CDR2 is FQNEAQ. V was clipped by 5 bases and J by 1 base, with 17 bases between them. The CDR3 consists of 16 residues. CDR3 sequence reads: CASSPRAGGINYGYTF. The CDR3 DNA reads TGTGCCAGCAGCCCAAGAGCAGGAGGCATTAACTATGGCTACACCTTC.

In its sample, this clone is medium-sized. The chain links TRBV9 to TRBJ1-2; TRBD1 matches at 8 bases. CDR3 length: 16 amino acids. The germline CDR1 and CDR2 sequences are SGDLS and YYNGEE. The ends lost 3 bases at V and 3 bases at J; junction bases unmatched: 10. This CDR3 is CASSAVQTGDHYGYTF. CDR3 sequence (DNA): TGTGCCAGCAGCGCTGTGCAGACAGGGGATCACTATGGCTACACCTTC.

This rearrangement joins TRBV19 to TRBJ2-3; 10 bases are a match to TRBD1. Trimming removed 5 bases from V and 5 bases from J; junction bases left unmatched: 7. Germline-derived CDR1 and CDR2 are LNHDA and SQIVND (reference sequence). CDR3 size: 15 residues. The CDR3 here is CASSRWGQGLDTQYF. The CDR3 bases are TGTGCCAGTAGTCGGTGGGGACAGGGGTTAGATACGCAGTATTTT.

This rearrangement joins TRBV3-1 (or the pseudogene TRBV3-2) to TRBJ1-1; 8 bases are a match to TRBD1. The germline V gene encodes CDR1 LGHDT and CDR2 YNNKEL (reference sequence). V was pared by 9 bases and J by 5 bases, with 8 bases of the junction left unmatched. This CDR3 has 13 amino acids. The CDR3 region is CASSDRVGTEAFF. The DNA for the CDR3 is TGTGCCAGTTCGGACAGGGTGGGAACTGAAGCTTTCTTT.

The chain couples TRBV5-1 to TRBJ2-5; D is perhaps TRBD1 (7 bases). Per germline, CDR1 SGHRS and CDR2 YFSETQ. This CDR3 has 15 amino acids. V lost 3 bases and J lost 3, with 15 bases in between. CDR3 amino acids: CASSWAAGGKETQYF. CDR3 sequence (DNA): TGCGCCAGCAGCTGGGCGGCAGGGGGGAAAGAGACCCAGTACTTC.

The chain employs TRBV5-1 and TRBJ2-1; TRBD2 aligns across 9 bases. The CDR3 has 17 residues. Trimming cost V 4 bases and J 4 bases; bases outside gene matches: 12. Germline V gene data show CDR1 as SGHRS and CDR2 as YFSETQ. The CDR3 protein is CASSSLGAGGPYNEQFF. The CDR3 DNA reads TGCGCCAGCAGCAGCCTTGGGGCGGGGGGGCCGTACAATGAGCAGTTCTTC.

V usage is TRBV29-1 and J usage is TRBJ1-1; D not resolved. The CDR3 consists of 13 residues. Germline lookup yields CDR1 SQVTM and CDR2 ANQGSEA. Trimming removed 3 bases at V and 7 bases at J, with 15 bases between. The CDR3 spells CSVEFGELGEAFF. The CDR3 DNA reads TGCAGCGTTGAGTTCGGGGAGTTGGGTGAAGCTTTCTTT. Using reference TRBV29-1 and TRBJ1-1 for the parts outside the CDR3, the full variable domain is SAVISQKPSRDICQRGTSLTIQCQVDSQVTMMFWYRQQPGQSLTLIATANQGSEATYESGFVIDKFPISRPNLTFSTLTVSNMSPEDSSIYLCSVEFGELGEAFFGQGTRLTVV.

This clone has a single count. This sequence joins TRBV19 and TRBJ1-5; TRBD1 matches 8 bases. Per the germline V gene, CDR1 is LNHDA and CDR2 is SQIVND (reference sequence). The CDR3 is 13 amino acids. Trimming removed 6 bases from V and 6 bases from J; junction bases left unmatched: 4. The CDR3 DNA is TGTGCCAGTAGGATGACAGGGGTTCAGCCCCAGCATTTT. Translated: CASRMTGVQPQHF.

V gene TRBV6-4 combines with J gene TRBJ2-3; TRBD1 matches 10 bases. Germline assignment: CDR1 MRHNA and CDR2 SNTAGT. The CDR3 is made up of 16 amino acids. V was pared by 6 bases and J by 1 base, with 7 bases of the junction left unmatched. The CDR3: CASSEGTGDGTDTQYF. DNA for the CDR3: TGTGCCAGCAGCGAGGGGACAGGGGATGGCACAGATACGCAGTATTTT.